There are a few counts of the clone carrying this T cell receptor beta chain. Its target is not known. This entry is derived from a study of beta chain features in type 1 diabetes. The sequenced template was cDNA made from the entire isolated RNA. Clones were sequenced by immunoSEQ multiplex PCR, and TCRdb holds only the in-frame ones, with some missing. Of about 300,000 clones detected, approximately 8.1% appear once; the ten largest clones hold roughly 1%. The study's findings and limits: Within the patient group, naive, central memory and Treg TCRB repertoires appeared more similar to each other than within healthy donors.

V lost 4 bases and J 6 bases, leaving 10 bases between the germline ends. Germline V gene sequence: CDR1 SGHTA, CDR2 FQGTGA. The CDR3 is 12 residues long. The TCR was taken from a woman between 18 and 29 years old in good health. Material: central memory CD4+ T cells from blood. V is TRBV7-3 and J is TRBJ2-7; D is possibly TRBD2 (5 bases). CDR3 sequence: CASSSDGVEQYF. CDR3 DNA sequence: TGTGCCAGCAGCTCCGACGGGGTCGAGCAGTACTTC.